One TCR beta chain is described in this entry. Its target is not known. Germline V CDR1 and CDR2: SGHAT, FQNNGV. CDR3 length: 11 amino acids. J gave up 11 bases and V 3 bases, and 0 bases lay outside the gene matches. Treatment of the sample: oral pan-JAK inhibitor, 5-10 mg twice daily. Extracted RNA was reverse transcribed into cDNA, the sequencing template. Libraries were prepared by immunoSEQ multiplex PCR; TCRdb keeps only in-frame clonotypes and omits some of them. The repertoire includes tens of thousands of clones, around 45% of them detected once, and roughly 21% sits in the top ten. The entry originates in a study of CD8+ T cells in alopecia areata. Background on the study: Severity among treated patients was scored by the percentage of scalp area affected. Study results and limitations: The presence of one nonresponder keeps the tie between baseline CD8+ expansion and response uncertain.

V gene TRBV11-2 combines with J gene TRBJ2-4; 8 positions match TRBD1. The receptor was isolated from a human donor with alopecia areata. Sequencing used CD8+ T cells sorted from blood, obtained around week 36, from a patient treated with tofacitinib. The CDR3 sequence: CASSLDRVQYF. The CDR3, as DNA: TGTGCCAGCAGCTTGGACAGGGTTCAGTACTTC.